This TCR beta chain was recovered during a study of blood T cells in healthy people across ages. This clonotype was recorded many times. A second roughly 6 to 12 cycle PCR used barcoded and J-beta primers. Using its own MiXCR run on the 5' RACE reads, TCRdb lists one record per CDR3 protein. The sample lists 800,000 or so distinct CDR3 sequences; roughly 25% were seen once. Per sample, at least 6 micrograms of total RNA were extracted. The data were also submitted as part of a second study, on T cells of mothers and their children.

The sequencing input was blood. This TCR derives from a boy under 18 in good health.

The CDR3 region is CASSPGGAAKNIQYF. For the CDR3, the DNA is TGTGCCAGCAGCCCAGGGGGGGCGGCCAAAAACATTCAGTACTTC. V usage is TRBV7-2 and J usage is TRBJ2-4; tentatively, D is TRBD1 or TRBD2 (7 bases each). CDR3 length: 15 residues. Trimming removed 5 bases at V and 1 base at J, with 12 bases between. CDR1 and CDR2 from the germline V gene are SGHTA and FQGNSA.